Listed below are T cell receptor beta chains from one sample, sequenced in a study of cytomegalovirus exposure and HLA in healthy donors. TCRdb's table, derived via immunoSEQ multiplex PCR, lists solely in-frame clones and lacks some. The repertoire holds 45,000 to 65,000 clones, about 73% seen once, with about 3% in the top ten. The material sequenced was PBMCs. Receptor source: a man between 18 and 35 years old in good health and CMV-seronegative. CDR3s include the opening cysteine and the closing phenylalanine or tryptophan. Expanded clones are given a class, and other clones once, few, many or no size at all.

j_gene | abundance | v_gene | CDR3aa
TRBJ2-2 | NA | TRBV25-1 | CASRMGSDTGELFF
TRBJ2-7 | once | TRBV27 | CASSLSRDTYEQYF
TRBJ2-7 | NA | TRBV28 | CASSSPTEALPPYEQYF
TRBJ2-3 | NA | TRBV29-1 | CSVATGPDTQYF
TRBJ2-7 | NA | TRBV29-1 | CSVLTSEAYEQYF
TRBJ1-5 | NA | TRBV19 | CASTSGGGGGNQPQHF
TRBJ2-4 | NA | TRBV7-8 | CASSLAGLAKNIQYF
TRBJ2-7 | once | TRBV11-2 | CASTMYRDSSYEQYF
TRBJ1-5 | once | TRBV27 | CASSFGGKNQPQHF
TRBJ2-7 | NA | TRBV7-9 | CASSLEGTRVGEQYF
TRBJ1-2 | NA | TRBV6-5 | CASSESRGDYTF
TRBJ1-1 | few | TRBV5-1 | CASSPGQGGGSTEAFF
TRBJ1-1 | few | TRBV7-9 | CASSWDRGTEAFF
TRBJ1-5 | NA | TRBV29-1 | CSVGNSLVSPQHF
TRBJ1-6 | NA | TRBV5-1 | CASSSGQDNSPLHF
TRBJ1-1 | few | TRBV5-1 | CASSLKSGNTEAFF